What follows are 7 T cell receptor beta chains derived from one specimen sequenced in a study of OX40 agonist ivuxolimab in advanced cancers. Profiled with immunoSEQ multiplex PCR; TCRdb holds only in-frame clones, not every one. The profile covers about 40,000 clones, with approximately 89% appearing a single time and about 23% taken by the ten largest. The sample was CD4+ or CD8+ T cells sorted from blood, taken in a trial of the OX40 agonist ivuxolimab. These TCRs come from an adult with an advanced solid tumor such as melanoma, head and neck, liver or kidney cancer.

The CDR3 here is CASSGGRTSTDTQYF. The CDR3 DNA reads as TGTGCCAGCAGCGGTGGCCGTACTAGCACAGATACGCAGTATTTT. The rearrangement joins TRBV9 to TRBJ2-3; D remains unclear. Between the trimmed V and J ends, which lost 3 bases and 0 bases, there was a span of 11 bases. The CDR3 has 15 amino acids. CDR1 is SGDLS, CDR2 YYNGEE, per germline. The full variable domain, with the rest looked up from reference TRBV9 and TRBJ2-3, is DSGVTQTPKHLITATGQRVTLRCSPRSGDLSVYWYQQSLDQGLQFLIQYYNGEERAKGNILERFSAQQFPDLHSELNLSSLELGDSALYFCASSGGRTSTDTQYFGPGTRLTVL.

This clone was counted only a few times. The chain couples TRBV4-1 to TRBJ2-7; no definite D call. Germline V CDR1 and CDR2: MGHRA, YSYEKL. Trimming stripped 3 bases from V and 0 bases from J, with 12 bases between. The CDR3 covers 15 residues. For the CDR3, the DNA is TGCGCCAGCAGCCAGGAGCTAGGCGACTCCTACGAGCAGTACTTC. This codes for CASSQELGDSYEQYF.

V gene TRBV27 combines with J gene TRBJ2-2; 7 bases map to TRBD1. The germline V gene has CDR1 MNHEY and CDR2 SMNVEV (reference sequence). Trimming at V came to 7 bases and at J to 8 bases, leaving 10 bases not matched to a gene. This CDR3 has 14 residues. CDR3 DNA sequence: TGTGCCAGCAAACTCAGGGGGTCATTGGGGGAGCTGTTTTTT. Translating it yields CASKLRGSLGELFF.

This sequence joins TRBV28 and TRBJ1-6; D is undetermined. Germline V gene lookup returns CDR1 MDHEN and CDR2 SYDVKM. Between the trimmed V and J ends, which lost 3 bases and 5 bases, there was a span of 11 bases. The CDR3 is 15 amino acids. The CDR3 nucleotides read TGTGCCAGCAGTTTCCTTACTCAAAATAATTCACCCCTCCACTTT. Amino acids: CASSFLTQNNSPLHF.

CDR3 sequence (DNA): TGTGCCAGCAGCTTCGGGACAGGGGGGACTAGCGGGAGGGCTTACGAGCAGTACTTC. Translating it yields CASSFGTGGTSGRAYEQYF. The genes are TRBV5-6 and TRBJ2-7; 16 bases are a match to TRBD2. The J segment lost 4 bases and the V segment lost 2 bases, leaving 12 bases of the junction unmatched. This CDR3 comprises 19 residues. The germline V gene encodes CDR1 SGHDT and CDR2 YYEEEE.

The chain combines TRBV28 with TRBJ2-7, with D possibly called TRBD1 or TRBD2 (5 bases each). Looked up from germline, CDR1 is MDHEN and CDR2 is SYDVKM. The ends were cut back, 5 bases at V and 5 bases at J, with 16 bases in the middle. This CDR3 region has 14 residues. The chain's CDR3 is CASSPWDLGHEQYF. CDR3 sequence (DNA): TGTGCCAGCAGTCCGTGGGACCTTGGCCACGAGCAGTACTTC.

This clone showed up just once. The CDR3 bases are TGTGCCAGCAGCTTAGGGGATTCGAACACTGAAGCTTTCTTT. This encodes CASSLGDSNTEAFF. The chain joins TRBV7-9 to TRBJ1-1; D is uncertain. Trimming pared 1 base from V and 1 base from J, leaving 7 bases between. Germline CDR1 is SEHNR and CDR2 is FQNEAQ (reference sequence). CDR3 length: 14 residues.